This T cell receptor (beta chain) was captured by sequencing in a study of T cells in Graves' hyperthyroidism and ophthalmopathy. This CDR3 has 16 residues. Germline assignment: CDR1 MNHEY and CDR2 SMNVEV (reference sequence). The V and J ends lost 6 bases and 0 bases, in that order; junction bases with no gene match: 3. This clonotype was counted many times. Amplified TCR beta CDR3 regions came from RNA transcripts. When the TCR CDR3 underwent first-round RT-PCR, the HTBI primer set was used. TCRdb processed the multiplex PCR reads anew with MiXCR; each CDR3 protein has one entry. The table records hundreds of thousands of distinct CDR3 sequences, roughly 15% of them present only once.

This TCR came from a woman in her thirties or forties with Graves' ophthalmopathy. The chain joins TRBV27 to TRBJ2-1, with 12 bases that match TRBD2. The sequenced sample consisted of blood. CDR3: CASSLTSGSSYNEQFF. The CDR3 DNA reads as TGTGCCAGCAGCCTGACTAGCGGGAGCTCCTACAATGAGCAGTTCTTC.